This T cell receptor (beta chain) was recovered during a study of spatial heterogeneity in lung cancer. The time point: sample taken at primary tumor resection. Study findings and constraints: Mutation tallies in tumors tracked expanded intratumoral alpha and beta TCR counts.

Details on this clonotype: Its antigen is not known.

In TCRdb, the 5' RACE reads were re-called with MiXCR into one record per CDR3 protein. The table shows around 1,700 distinct CDR3 sequences, with around 21% occurring only once. This CDR3 has 13 amino acids. Trimming cost V 7 bases and J 5 bases; bases outside gene matches: 8. Germline assignment: CDR1 SGHNT and CDR2 YYREEE (reference sequence). The clonotype was recovered from a male donor with early-stage non-small cell lung cancer. This chain connects TRBV5-4 to TRBJ2-5; 7 nucleotides agree with TRBD2. Specimen: lung tumor tissue, collected at surgery. The CDR3 sequence is CASRTGGKETQYF. The CDR3 DNA reads TGTGCCAGCCGAACGGGGGGAAAGGAGACCCAGTACTTC.